Below, 30 T cell receptor beta chains from the same sample are listed, as sequenced in a study of cytomegalovirus exposure and HLA in healthy donors. Primers included in the PCR were 60 Vbeta and 13 Jbeta primers. Using immunoSEQ multiplex PCR, the repertoire was profiled, and TCRdb retains in-frame clones only, with some absent. This table has 110,000 or so clones, 67% appearing once. What was sequenced was PBMCs. The receptors come from a man between 18 and 29 years old in good health and CMV-seropositive.

The chain links TRBV9 to TRBJ1-1; possibly TRBD1 for D (5 bases). Germline V lookup: CDR1 SGDLS, CDR2 YYNGEE. Trimming removed 4 bases at V and 6 bases at J, with 10 bases between. The CDR3 consists of 12 residues. As DNA, the CDR3 is TGTGCCAGCAGCTCGGGGGGGGCTGAAGCTTTCTTT. Protein: CASSSGGAEAFF.

The chain carries TRBV5-1 and TRBJ1-4; TRBD1 might be the D (5 bases). The CDR3 spans 17 residues. CDR1 is SGHRS and CDR2 is YFSETQ in the germline V gene. The V gene lost 0 bases and the J gene lost 5 bases, with 17 bases spanning the gap. Here the CDR3 reads CASSLVGAGSRNEKLFF. CDR3 nucleotide sequence: TGCGCCAGCAGCTTGGTAGGGGCCGGGAGTCGCAATGAAAAACTGTTTTTT.

This chain links TRBV2 with TRBJ2-7; 7 bases align to TRBD1. J gave up 1 base and V 6 bases, and 9 bases lay outside the gene matches. CDR3 size: 15 residues. Germline V CDR1 and CDR2: SNHLY, FYNNEI. The CDR3 DNA sequence: TGTGCCAGCAGAAAAGGGACAGTCTTGTCCTACGAGCAGTACTTC. It encodes CASRKGTVLSYEQYF. The entire variable domain, with the rest obtained from reference TRBV2 and TRBJ2-7, is as follows: EPEVTQTPSHQVTQMGQEVILRCVPISNHLYFYWYRQILGQKVEFLVSFYNNEISEKSEIFDDQFSVERPDGSNFTLKIRSTKLEDSAMYFCASRKGTVLSYEQYFGPGTRLTVT.

CDR3 in amino acids: CASSGRSYNSPLHF. The DNA for the CDR3 is TGTGCCAGCAGTGGACGGAGCTATAATTCACCCCTCCACTTT. The chain recombines TRBV6-1 with TRBJ1-6; D call uncertain. CDR3 length: 14 amino acids. Per germline, CDR1 MNHNS and CDR2 SASEGT. V was trimmed by 4 bases and J by 3 bases, leaving 7 bases between them.

V gene TRBV5-4 combines with J gene TRBJ1-1; no reliable D call. The CDR3 runs 12 residues. Germline V lookup: CDR1 SGHNT, CDR2 YYREEE (reference sequence). The V end lost 0 bases, the J end lost 7 bases, and 7 bases lay between the germline ends. The CDR3 DNA follows: TGTGCCAGCAGCTTGGGGTCCGGTGAAGCTTTCTTT. It is translated as CASSLGSGEAFF.

The gene calls are TRBV7-3 and TRBJ1-2; TRBD1 aligns across 7 bases. The CDR3 is 15 residues long. The junction had 5 bases not matched to a gene; V was cut back by 1 base and J by 3 bases. Germline lookup yields CDR1 SGHTA and CDR2 FQGTGA. CDR3 nucleotides: TGTGCCAGCAGCTTAAGAGGGGGCGCGGACTATGGCTACACCTTC. Translation gives CASSLRGGADYGYTF.

The gene calls are TRBV6-1 and TRBJ1-6, with TRBD1 as a possible D gene (5 bases). V lost 1 base to trimming and J lost 10 bases, with 11 bases between them. This CDR3 is built from 14 residues. CDR1 and CDR2 (germline): MNHNS, SASEGT. CDR3 residues: CASSEGDKGSPLHF. CDR3 sequence (DNA): TGTGCCAGCAGTGAAGGGGATAAGGGGTCACCCCTCCACTTT.

The rearrangement uses TRBV11-3 and TRBJ2-1; possibly TRBD1 for D (9 bases). Germline V lookup: CDR1 SGHNT, CDR2 YENEEA. V was shortened by 6 bases and J by 6 bases, with 18 bases between the two germline ends. CDR3 length: 15 residues. The CDR3, as DNA: TGTGCCAGCAGTCGGGGGGGACAGGGTAGCAATGAGCAGTTCTTC. It translates to CASSRGGQGSNEQFF.

V is TRBV10-1 and J is TRBJ2-7; TRBD2 might be the D (5 bases). V was clipped by 4 bases and J by 3 bases, with 10 bases between them. Germline V gene data show CDR1 as WNHNN and CDR2 as SYGVQD (reference sequence). The CDR3 sequence is 13 residues long. For the CDR3, the DNA is TGCGCCAGCAGTGTCACAGACTACTACGAGCAGTACGTC. Protein product: CASSVTDYYEQYV.

The rearrangement joins TRBV6-6 to TRBJ1-5, with TRBD1 as a possible D gene (6 bases). The CDR3 extends over 13 amino acids. The germline CDR1 and CDR2 sequences are MNHNY and SVGAGI (reference sequence). Deletions cut 0 bases from V and 15 bases from J, with 15 bases between. The CDR3 loop is CASSYSRGGVGHF. Written as DNA, the CDR3 is TGTGCCAGCAGTTACTCGAGGGGGGGGGTGGGGCATTTT.

This chain links TRBV19 with TRBJ2-5, with a weak D call TRBD2 (5 bases). The length of the CDR3 is 12 residues. Germline assignment: CDR1 LNHDA and CDR2 SQIVND (reference sequence). Trimming removed 3 bases from V and 5 bases from J, with 7 bases in between. CDR3 bases: TGTGCCAGTAGTATTGGCGGGGAGACCCAGTACTTC. Amino acids: CASSIGGETQYF.

This rearrangement joins TRBV28 to TRBJ1-2; a possible D gene is TRBD1 (5 bases). Between the trimmed V and J ends, which lost 8 bases and 3 bases, there was a span of 28 bases. Germline assignment: CDR1 MDHEN and CDR2 SYDVKM. The CDR3 loop spans 18 amino acids. CDR3 sequence (DNA): TGTGCCAGCCTCTTTACCTTGGGGGGGGGACGAGGGGACTATGGCTACACCTTC. Amino acid sequence: CASLFTLGGGRGDYGYTF.

In this sample, this clone turned up a few times. This chain links TRBV19 with TRBJ2-3; TRBD1 might be the D (6 bases). CDR1 is LNHDA and CDR2 is SQIVND in the germline V gene (reference sequence). Trimming took 3 bases from V and 2 from J, leaving 15 bases between them. The CDR3 consists of 16 residues. CDR3 region: CASSMIGGTNTDTQYF. The CDR3 DNA follows: TGTGCCAGTAGTATGATAGGTGGGACAAACACAGATACGCAGTATTTT. The whole variable domain, filled in from reference TRBV19 and TRBJ2-3, reads DGGITQSPKYLFRKEGQNVTLSCEQNLNHDAMYWYRQDPGQGLRLIYYSQIVNDFQKGDIAEGYSVSREKKESFPLTVTSAQKNPTAFYLCASSMIGGTNTDTQYFGPGTRLTVL.

The rearrangement links TRBV5-6 to TRBJ2-5; tentatively, D is TRBD2 (5 bases). V dropped 0 bases and J dropped 9 bases, with 9 bases sitting between them. From germline, CDR1 is SGHDT and CDR2 YYEEEE. This CDR3 has 12 residues. CDR3 DNA sequence: TGTGCCAGCAGCTTGGGGGAGTGGCCCCAGTACTTC. Amino acids: CASSLGEWPQYF. The complete variable domain, with remaining parts taken from reference TRBV5-6 and TRBJ2-5, reads DAGVTQSPTHLIKTRGQQVTLRCSPKSGHDTVSWYQQALGQGPQFIFQYYEEEERQRGNFPDRFSGHQFPNYSSELNVNALLLGDSALYLCASSLGEWPQYFGPGTRLLVL.

This clone was picked up a small number of times. This chain uses TRBV2 with TRBJ2-2, with TRBD2 identical over 9 bases. The ends lost 9 bases at V and 1 base at J; junction bases unmatched: 6. CDR1 is SNHLY and CDR2 is FYNNEI in the germline V gene. The CDR3 loop spans 15 amino acids. DNA of the CDR3: TGTGCCAGGAAAGTAGCGGGAGAGAACACCGGGGAGCTGTTTTTT. Its protein is CARKVAGENTGELFF.

The chain recombines TRBV5-1 with TRBJ2-3, with D perhaps TRBD2 (5 bases). There are 14 residues in the CDR3. Trimming removed 2 bases from V and 5 bases from J, with 12 bases in between. Germline values: CDR1 SGHRS, CDR2 YFSETQ. The CDR3 reads CASSFLGVGDTQYF. CDR3 in DNA: TGCGCCAGCAGCTTTCTCGGGGTGGGAGATACGCAGTATTTT.

This chain connects TRBV6-6 to TRBJ2-3; D may be TRBD1 (6 bases). This CDR3 is 13 amino acids long. CDR1 is MNHNY, CDR2 SVGAGI, per germline (reference sequence). The ends were cut back, 4 bases at V and 3 bases at J, with 8 bases in the middle. CDR3 coding DNA: TGTGCCAGCAGTTCGGACAGAACAGATACGCAGTATTTT. Translated: CASSSDRTDTQYF.

As concerns this clone: One junction end disagrees with the germline gene, perhaps due to a read error. For the CDR3, the DNA is TGCGCCAGCAGCCAGGATAGTGGGACAGCGAACACTGACGCTTTCTTT. Translated, it gives CASSQDSGTANTDAFF. V usage is TRBV4-1 and J usage is TRBJ1-1; 7 bases line up with TRBD1. Germline V gene sequence: CDR1 MGHRA, CDR2 YSYEKL. The CDR3 loop spans 16 amino acids.

This chain uses TRBV30 with TRBJ2-3; D might be TRBD1 (5 bases). Germline values: CDR1 GTSNPN, CDR2 SVGIG (reference sequence). Trimming pared 7 bases from V and 1 base from J, leaving 15 bases between. CDR3 length equals 14 residues. CDR3 loop: CASSQGRGTDTQYF. The CDR3 nucleotides are TGTGCCTCCAGCCAGGGTAGAGGCACAGATACGCAGTATTTT.

V gene TRBV2 combines with J gene TRBJ1-5, with 9 nucleotides matching TRBD1. The V gene end was trimmed by 6 bases and the J gene end by 3 bases; junction bases not matched to a gene: 21. Germline V lookup: CDR1 SNHLY, CDR2 FYNNEI. CDR3 length: 20 amino acids. CDR3: CASSGTGTGSEDSINQPQHF. The CDR3 bases are TGTGCCAGCAGCGGTACCGGGACAGGGTCCGAAGACTCCATCAATCAGCCCCAGCATTTT.

This sequence joins TRBV7-2 and TRBJ1-6; maybe TRBD1 (6 bases). V lost 2 bases and J 9 bases, leaving 14 bases between the germline ends. The CDR3 length is 15 residues. Germline V gives CDR1 SGHTA, CDR2 FQGNSA. This CDR3 is CASSLRGQSFSPLHF. The CDR3 DNA reads TGTGCCAGCAGCTTACGTGGACAGTCCTTTTCACCCCTCCACTTT. Filled out from reference TRBV7-2 and TRBJ1-6, the complete variable domain reads GAGVSQSPSNKVTEKGKDVELRCDPISGHTALYWYRQSLGQGLEFLIYFQGNSAPDKSGLPSDRFSAERTGGSVSTLTIQRTQQEDSAVYLCASSLRGQSFSPLHFGNGTRLTVT.

The chain employs TRBV2 and TRBJ2-1; TRBD2 aligns across 7 bases. The ends lost 1 base at V and 2 bases at J; junction bases unmatched: 8. The length of the CDR3 is 17 residues. The germline CDR1 and CDR2 sequences are SNHLY and FYNNEI. The CDR3 sequence: CASSEGGGGGAYNEQFF. CDR3 coding DNA: TGTGCCAGCAGTGAAGGGGGCGGCGGGGGAGCCTACAATGAGCAGTTCTTC.

The chain joins TRBV9 to TRBJ1-3, with TRBD1 matching over 8 bases. The V and J ends lost 2 bases and 4 bases, in that order; junction bases with no gene match: 14. This CDR3 is 18 amino acids long. The germline CDR1 and CDR2 sequences are SGDLS and YYNGEE. The CDR3 region has the DNA TGTGCCAGCAGCGTTTCCGGGGGTGAAGGACAGGGCGGAAACACCATATATTTT. This translates into CASSVSGGEGQGGNTIYF.

The J gene is TRBJ2-1, the V gene TRBV6-1; the D gene is possibly TRBD1 (6 bases). The CDR3 covers 14 residues. Germline assignment: CDR1 MNHNS and CDR2 SASEGT. V lost 2 bases and J 4 bases, leaving 9 bases between the germline ends. Here the CDR3 DNA reads TGTGCCAGCAGTGAATCCCAGGGGTACAATGAGCAGTTCTTC. Translated, it gives CASSESQGYNEQFF.

The V gene is TRBV5-1, the J gene TRBJ1-2, with TRBD1 identical over 10 bases. The CDR3 consists of 18 residues. V shed 2 bases, J shed 0 bases, and the junction held 10 bases outside the gene matches. CDR1 is SGHRS and CDR2 is YFSETQ in the germline V gene. As DNA, the CDR3 is TGCGCCAGCAGCTTAGGGGGAGGGACAGGGGTCTCTAACTATGGCTACACCTTC. Amino acids: CASSLGGGTGVSNYGYTF.

The rearrangement joins TRBV6-1 to TRBJ2-2; no firm D call. Trimming pared 7 bases from V and 3 bases from J, leaving 12 bases between. Germline lookup yields CDR1 MNHNS and CDR2 SASEGT. The length of the CDR3 is 14 residues. Here the CDR3 reads CASTSGVDTGELFF. CDR3 in DNA: TGTGCCAGCACTTCGGGTGTCGACACCGGGGAGCTGTTTTTT.

CDR3 nucleotides: TGTGCCAGCAGAGACGACAGCCTTAACAATGAGCAGTTCTTC. Amino acid sequence: CASRDDSLNNEQFF. The chain carries TRBV27 and TRBJ2-1, with a possible D match to TRBD1 (5 bases). V shed 6 bases and J shed 5 bases, with 14 bases lying between them. CDR1 is MNHEY, CDR2 SMNVEV, per germline (reference sequence). The CDR3 totals 14 residues.

This clone appeared a single time. The genes are TRBV5-6 and TRBJ1-5, with 7 bases that match TRBD1. The CDR3 has 17 residues. Losses at the gene ends were 4 bases for V and 1 base for J; bases not matched to a gene: 11. Germline V gene lookup returns CDR1 SGHDT and CDR2 YYEEEE. CDR3 DNA sequence: TGTGCCAGCAGCGCCCTGACAGGGATCCTCAGCAATCAGCCCCAGCATTTT. It is translated as CASSALTGILSNQPQHF.

This clone came up once. The gene calls are TRBV21-1 and TRBJ1-2; TRBD1 was called by the table and not checked on the DNA. TRBV21-1 is a pseudogene. The CDR3 is 17 amino acids. In nucleotides, the CDR3 is TGTGCCAGCAGCCTTCACCCTGATTTAGGGGCCGAGAATGGCTACACCTTC. Its protein product is CASSLHPDLGAENGYTF.

Details on this clone: An end of the junction does not agree with germline; a read error may underlie this. The chain combines TRBV5-4 with TRBJ1-6; TRBD1 aligns across 9 bases. The CDR3 has 15 amino acids. Germline V gene lookup returns CDR1 SGHNT and CDR2 YYREEE (reference sequence). CDR3 in amino acids: CVSSKGGQGFSPLHF. CDR3 nucleotide sequence: TGTGTCAGCAGCAAGGGGGGACAGGGATTTTCACCCCTCCACTTT.